This T cell receptor beta chain stems from a study of T cell responses to AZD1222 COVID-19 vaccine. Study-wide context: Pooled together were second doses at about 4 or about 12 weeks. Study outcomes and limitations: Donor demographics were predominantly white British with a female majority; clonal diversity may be underestimated. Scientists sampled the repertoires only once the peak T cell response had passed.

CDR3 length: 15 amino acids. Germline V gives CDR1 SGHTA, CDR2 FQGTGA. With 5 bases removed from V and 3 bases from J, the gap between germline ends came to 11 bases. As to this clone: Its antigen is not identified.

Sequencing was performed with immunoSEQ multiplex PCR; in TCRdb, only in-frame clones are kept and a portion is missing. Among about 35,000 clones listed, 86% were seen once. The source material was peripheral blood, sampled on day 0 of AZD1222 vaccination. The chain recombines TRBV7-3 with TRBJ2-6, with D hard to call. The sequence was collected from an adult in good health. The CDR3 DNA follows: TGTGCCAGCAGCCTATGGACGAGTGGGGCCAACGTCCTGACTTTC. Protein sequence: CASSLWTSGANVLTF.